This T cell receptor (beta chain) is from a study of regulatory T cells in long-lasting Graves disease. This clonotype occurred many times. To make TCR beta libraries, researchers used iRepertoire HTBI primers and Arm-PCR of CDR3 regions. MiXCR, applied by TCRdb to the multiplex PCR reads, yields one record per CDR3 protein. The data show 350,000 to 450,000 distinct CDR3 sequences, about 15% seen once. Germline CDR1 SGHTA, CDR2 FQGNSA. The CDR3 is 14 residues long. Germline trimming cut 9 bases from V and 2 bases from J; bases unmatched to any gene: 4. Regarding time point: newly diagnosed GD, antithyroid drugs for less than 3 months. RNA isolated from PBMCs was used to make the TCR library. The sample was also reused in another study, on T cells in Graves' hyperthyroidism and ophthalmopathy.

The chain has TRBV7-2 and TRBJ2-7; 13 positions match TRBD2. The TCR originated in a woman aged 40 to 50 with Graves disease. This specimen consisted of peripheral blood mononuclear cells (PBMCs), obtained at new diagnosis, from a patient treated with antithyroid drugs. The chain's CDR3 is CASRTSGSTYEQYF. The CDR3 bases are TGTGCCAGTCGGACTAGCGGGAGCACCTACGAGCAGTACTTC.